Following are 10 T cell receptor beta chains from one sample sequenced in a study of beta chain features in type 1 diabetes. Expressed TCRB transcripts were sequenced because the entire RNA isolate underwent reverse transcription. The method was immunoSEQ multiplex PCR; TCRdb's version includes in-frame clones alone and lacks a portion of them. The repertoire has about 240,000 clones, less than 35% of them found once; the top ten carry approximately 4%. Sequences were obtained from central memory CD4+ T cells from blood. All receptors derive from a man aged 30-40 years in good health.

This chain links TRBV20-1 with TRBJ2-1; the match to TRBD2 covers 7 bases. Germline assignment: CDR1 DFQATT and CDR2 SNEGSKA (reference sequence). The CDR3 extends over 11 amino acids. CDR3 DNA: TGCTCCGGGACTACCGACAATGAGCAGTTCTTC. Its protein product is CSGTTDNEQFF.

This clone showed up just a few times. The gene calls are TRBV6-6 and TRBJ2-7; D is unresolved. The CDR3 runs 11 residues. The V end lost 5 bases, the J end lost 3 bases, and 5 bases lay between the germline ends. Looked up from germline, CDR1 is MNHNY and CDR2 is SVGAGI (reference sequence). CDR3 loop: CASSNSYEQYF. The CDR3 DNA reads as TGTGCCAGCAGTAATAGCTACGAGCAGTACTTC.

The chain recombines TRBV20-1 with TRBJ2-5, with unresolved D. CDR1 DFQATT and CDR2 SNEGSKA come from the germline V gene (reference sequence). Trimming removed 4 bases at V and 1 base at J, with 4 bases between. The length of the CDR3 is 11 residues. CDR3 in amino acids: CSATFQETQYF. CDR3 nucleotides: TGCAGTGCTACATTCCAAGAGACCCAGTACTTC.

The CDR3 sequence: CAISDGDPRSPLHF. The CDR3 region has the DNA TGTGCCATCAGTGACGGCGACCCTCGGTCACCCCTCCACTTT. This sequence joins TRBV10-3 and TRBJ1-6; no clear D. The germline V gene encodes CDR1 ENHRY and CDR2 SYGVKD. This CDR3 is 14 amino acids long. Trimming shortened V by 3 bases and J by 10 bases, and 13 bases separated the two germline ends.

The CDR3 bases are TGCGCCAGCACTAGCGGGGCGGCTTCGGGCCAGTACTTC. The encoded protein is CASTSGAASGQYF. This chain links TRBV10-2 with TRBJ2-5; the match to TRBD2 covers 9 bases. This CDR3 is built from 13 residues. CDR1 is WSHSY, CDR2 SAAADI, per germline. J was trimmed by 10 bases and V by 7 bases; bases with no gene match: 10.

This clone was seen many times. Here the CDR3 reads CAWSTTDTANSPLHF. CDR3 DNA sequence: TGTGCCTGGAGTACAACGGACACCGCTAATTCACCCCTCCACTTT. This chain joins TRBV30 and TRBJ1-6; perhaps TRBD1 as D (5 bases). V lost 2 bases and J 6 bases, leaving 14 bases between the germline ends. Germline-derived CDR1 and CDR2 are GTSNPN and SVGIG (reference sequence). The CDR3 has 15 amino acids. Variable domain in full (rest from reference TRBV30 and TRBJ1-6): SQTIHQWPATLVQPVGSPLSLECTVEGTSNPNLYWYRQAAGRGLQLLFYSVGIGQISSEVPQNLSASRPQDRQFILSSKKLLLSDSGFYLCAWSTTDTANSPLHFGNGTRLTVT.

A few counts support this clone. The rearrangement uses TRBV7-9 and TRBJ2-1; no clear D. V lost 2 bases and J lost 5, with 10 bases in between. The CDR3 length is 14 residues. Germline CDR1 is SEHNR and CDR2 is FQNEAQ (reference sequence). CDR3 loop: CASSLQVGNNEQFF. CDR3 bases: TGTGCCAGCAGCTTACAGGTGGGAAACAATGAGCAGTTCTTC.

This clone was picked up a small number of times. This chain uses TRBV6-5 with TRBJ2-7; perhaps TRBD1 as D (6 bases). The germline V gene has CDR1 MNHEY and CDR2 SVGAGI. Trimming cost V 6 bases and J 2 bases, with 14 bases left between them. The CDR3 is 14 amino acids. The CDR3 nucleotides are TGTGCCAGCAGGCGACAGGCCTCCACCTACGAGCAGTACTTC. Amino acids: CASRRQASTYEQYF.

There are many counts of this clone. CDR3 protein: CASSVRADSLTDTQYF. The CDR3, as DNA: TGTGCCAGCAGCGTACGGGCGGACAGCCTCACAGATACGCAGTATTTT. The chain couples TRBV9 to TRBJ2-3; a possible D gene is TRBD1 (6 bases). The germline CDR1 and CDR2 sequences are SGDLS and YYNGEE. V lost 1 base to trimming and J lost 2 bases, with 14 bases between them. The CDR3 consists of 16 residues.

V usage is TRBV6-5 and J usage is TRBJ2-7; maybe TRBD1 (6 bases). Germline V gene data show CDR1 as MNHEY and CDR2 as SVGAGI. V was pared by 5 bases and J by 1 base, with 15 bases between. The CDR3 has 15 residues. The CDR3 nucleotides read TGTGCCAGCAGTCCAACCACGACAGGATCCTACGAGCAGTACTTC. Protein: CASSPTTTGSYEQYF.